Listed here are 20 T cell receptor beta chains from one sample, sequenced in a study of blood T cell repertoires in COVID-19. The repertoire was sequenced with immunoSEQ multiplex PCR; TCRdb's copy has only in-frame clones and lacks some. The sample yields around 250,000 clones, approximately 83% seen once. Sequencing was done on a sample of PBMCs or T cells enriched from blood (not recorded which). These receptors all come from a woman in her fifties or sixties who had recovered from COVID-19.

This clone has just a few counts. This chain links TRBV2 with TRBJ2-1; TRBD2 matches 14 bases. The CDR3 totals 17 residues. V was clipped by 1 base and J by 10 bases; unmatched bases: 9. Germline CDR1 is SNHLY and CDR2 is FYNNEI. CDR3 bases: TGTGCCAGCAGTGAAGAGGAGAGACTAGCGGGAGGGGCGGAGCAGTTCTTC. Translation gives CASSEEERLAGGAEQFF.

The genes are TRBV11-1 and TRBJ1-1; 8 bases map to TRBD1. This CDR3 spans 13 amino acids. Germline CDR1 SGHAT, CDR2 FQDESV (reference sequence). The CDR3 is CLQGARMDTEAFF. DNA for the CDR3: TGTCTCCAGGGGGCTCGTATGGACACTGAAGCTTTCTTT.

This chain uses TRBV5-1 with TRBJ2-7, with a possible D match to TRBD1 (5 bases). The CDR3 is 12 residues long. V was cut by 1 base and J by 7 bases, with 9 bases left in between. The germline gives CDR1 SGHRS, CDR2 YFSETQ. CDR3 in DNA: TGCGCCAGCAGCTTGCCGGACAAAGAGCAGTACTTC. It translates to CASSLPDKEQYF.

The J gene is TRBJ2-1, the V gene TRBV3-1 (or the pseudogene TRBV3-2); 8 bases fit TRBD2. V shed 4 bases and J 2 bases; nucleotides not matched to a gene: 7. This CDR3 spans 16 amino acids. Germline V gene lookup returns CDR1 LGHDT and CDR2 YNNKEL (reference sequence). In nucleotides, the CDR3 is TGTGCCAGCAGCCTTTGGACTAGCCTTGCCTACAATGAGCAGTTCTTC. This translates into CASSLWTSLAYNEQFF.

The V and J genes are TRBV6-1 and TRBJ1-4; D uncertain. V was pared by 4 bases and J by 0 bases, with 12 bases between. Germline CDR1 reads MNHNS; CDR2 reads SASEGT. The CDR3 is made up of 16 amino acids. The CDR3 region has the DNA TGTGCCAGCAGTGGTACGAGCGCTGCAACTAATGAAAAACTGTTTTTT. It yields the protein CASSGTSAATNEKLFF.

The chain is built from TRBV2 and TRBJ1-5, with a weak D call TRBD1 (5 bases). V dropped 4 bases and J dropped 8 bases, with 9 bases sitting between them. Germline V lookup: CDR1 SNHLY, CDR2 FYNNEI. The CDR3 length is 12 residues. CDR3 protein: CASSAREEPQHF. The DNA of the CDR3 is TGTGCCAGCAGTGCCAGGGAGGAGCCCCAGCATTTT.

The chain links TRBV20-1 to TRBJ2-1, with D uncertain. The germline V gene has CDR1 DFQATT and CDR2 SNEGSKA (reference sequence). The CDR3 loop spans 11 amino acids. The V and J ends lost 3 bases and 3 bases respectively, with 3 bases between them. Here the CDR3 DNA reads TGCAGTGCTAGCCTCTACAATGAGCAGTTCTTC. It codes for CSASLYNEQFF.

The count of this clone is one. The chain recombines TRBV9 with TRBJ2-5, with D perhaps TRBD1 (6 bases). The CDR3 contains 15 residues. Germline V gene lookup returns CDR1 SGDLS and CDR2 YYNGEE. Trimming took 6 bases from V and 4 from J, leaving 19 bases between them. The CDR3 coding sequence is TGTGCCAGCACCAAGACCGGGACACCAAGAGAGACCCAGTACTTC. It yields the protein CASTKTGTPRETQYF.

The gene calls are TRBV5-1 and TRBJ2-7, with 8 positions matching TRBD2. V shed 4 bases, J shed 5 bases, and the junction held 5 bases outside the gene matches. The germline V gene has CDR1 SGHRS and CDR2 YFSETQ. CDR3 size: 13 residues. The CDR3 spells CASSPSGSNEQYF. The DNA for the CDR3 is TGCGCCAGCAGCCCAAGCGGGAGTAACGAGCAGTACTTC.

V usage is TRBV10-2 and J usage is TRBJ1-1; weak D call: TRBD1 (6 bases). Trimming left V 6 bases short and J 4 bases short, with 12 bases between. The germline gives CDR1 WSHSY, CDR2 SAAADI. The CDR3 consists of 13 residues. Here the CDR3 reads CASRAGVSTEAFF. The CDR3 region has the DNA TGCGCCAGCAGGGCAGGGGTTTCCACTGAAGCTTTCTTT.

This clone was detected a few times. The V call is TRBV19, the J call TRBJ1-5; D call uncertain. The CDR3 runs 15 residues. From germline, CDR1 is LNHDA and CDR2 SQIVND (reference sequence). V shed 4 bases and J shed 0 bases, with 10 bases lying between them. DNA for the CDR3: TGTGCCAGTAGTAAGTCCCGGGATAGCAATCAGCCCCAGCATTTT. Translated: CASSKSRDSNQPQHF.

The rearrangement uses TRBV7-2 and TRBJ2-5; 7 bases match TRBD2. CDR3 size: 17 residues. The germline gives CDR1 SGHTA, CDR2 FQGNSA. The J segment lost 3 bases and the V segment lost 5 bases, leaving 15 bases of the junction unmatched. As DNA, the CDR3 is TGTGCCAGCAGCCTATCACCGTCTAGCGGTTATGAAGAGACCCAGTACTTC. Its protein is CASSLSPSSGYEETQYF.

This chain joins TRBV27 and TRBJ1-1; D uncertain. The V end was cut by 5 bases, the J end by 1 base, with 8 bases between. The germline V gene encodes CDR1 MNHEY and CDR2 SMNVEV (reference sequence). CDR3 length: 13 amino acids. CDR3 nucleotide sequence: TGTGCCAGCAGTCTCAACAGGAACACTGAAGCTTTCTTT. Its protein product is CASSLNRNTEAFF.

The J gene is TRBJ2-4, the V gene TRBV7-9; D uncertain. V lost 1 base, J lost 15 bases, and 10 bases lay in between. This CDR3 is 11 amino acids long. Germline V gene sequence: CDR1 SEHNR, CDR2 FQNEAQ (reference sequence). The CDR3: CASSLDGPGYF. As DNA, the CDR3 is TGTGCCAGCAGCTTAGACGGCCCAGGGTACTTC.

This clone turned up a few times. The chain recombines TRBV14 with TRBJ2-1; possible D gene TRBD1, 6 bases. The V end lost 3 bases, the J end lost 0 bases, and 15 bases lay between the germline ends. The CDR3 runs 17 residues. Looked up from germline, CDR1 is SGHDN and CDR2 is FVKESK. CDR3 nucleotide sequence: TGTGCCAGCAGCCATGGTAGGGGGACACACTCCTACAATGAGCAGTTCTTC. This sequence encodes CASSHGRGTHSYNEQFF.

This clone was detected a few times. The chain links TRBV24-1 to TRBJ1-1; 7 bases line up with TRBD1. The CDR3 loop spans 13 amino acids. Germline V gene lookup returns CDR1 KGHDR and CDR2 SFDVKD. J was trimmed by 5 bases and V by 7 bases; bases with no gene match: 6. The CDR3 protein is CATSQTGRTEAFF. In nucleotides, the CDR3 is TGTGCCACCAGCCAGACAGGGCGGACTGAAGCTTTCTTT.

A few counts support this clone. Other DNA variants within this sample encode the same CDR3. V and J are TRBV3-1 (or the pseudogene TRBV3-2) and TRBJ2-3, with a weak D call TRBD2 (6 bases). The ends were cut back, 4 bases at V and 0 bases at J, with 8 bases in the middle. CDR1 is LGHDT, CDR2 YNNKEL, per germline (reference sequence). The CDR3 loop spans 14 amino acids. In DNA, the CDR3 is TGTGCCAGCAGCCTCCGGGGGAGCACAGATACGCAGTATTTT. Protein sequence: CASSLRGSTDTQYF.

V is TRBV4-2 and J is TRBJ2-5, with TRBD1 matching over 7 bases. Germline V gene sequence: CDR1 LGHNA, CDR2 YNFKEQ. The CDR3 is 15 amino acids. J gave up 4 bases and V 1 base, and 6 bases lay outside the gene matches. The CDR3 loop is CASSQGGTEVETQYF. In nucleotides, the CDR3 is TGTGCCAGCAGCCAAGGGGGGACAGAGGTAGAGACCCAGTACTTC.

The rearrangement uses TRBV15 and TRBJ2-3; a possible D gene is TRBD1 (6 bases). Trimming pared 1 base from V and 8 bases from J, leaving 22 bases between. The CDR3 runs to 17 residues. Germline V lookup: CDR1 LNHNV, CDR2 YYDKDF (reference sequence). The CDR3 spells CATSRAGLTGTLSTQYF. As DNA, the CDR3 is TGTGCCACCAGCAGAGCTGGTCTAACCGGGACATTGAGTACGCAGTATTTT. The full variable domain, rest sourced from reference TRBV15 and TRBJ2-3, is DAMVIQNPRYQVTQFGKPVTLSCSQTLNHNVMYWYQQKSSQAPKLLFHYYDKDFNNEADTPDNFQSRRPNTSFCFLDIRSPGLGDTAMYLCATSRAGLTGTLSTQYFGPGTRLTVL.

The CDR3 is CAISTANNEQFF. The CDR3 coding sequence is TGTGCCATCAGTACAGCAAACAATGAGCAGTTCTTC. The chain combines TRBV10-3 with TRBJ2-1; no clear D gene. The CDR3 extends over 12 amino acids. Deletions cut 5 bases from V and 5 bases from J, with 7 bases between. Per germline, CDR1 ENHRY and CDR2 SYGVKD.